This TCR beta chain was captured by sequencing in a study of PD-L1 blockade in urothelial cancer. As to time point: pretreatment peripheral blood. The trim removed 3 bases at V and 2 bases at J, leaving 0 bases unmatched. CDR1 is SGDLS, CDR2 YYNGEE, per germline. The CDR3 runs to 15 residues. The data were produced by immunoSEQ multiplex PCR, yet TCRdb's version contains in-frame clones alone and is incomplete. Among fewer than 50,000 clones listed, roughly four fifths were seen once. This specimen consisted of PBMCs, obtained around atezolizumab (anti-PD-L1) treatment. This receptor was identified in a man in his 70s with urothelial cancer. The rearrangement uses TRBV9 and TRBJ2-1, with 12 bases aligning to TRBD2. The CDR3 loop reads CASSASGGAYNEQFF. CDR3 coding DNA: TGTGCCAGCAGCGCTAGCGGGGGGGCCTACAATGAGCAGTTCTTC.